Described below is a single T cell receptor beta chain sequence and its context. This entry comes from a study of T cells in Graves' hyperthyroidism and ophthalmopathy. RNA transcripts served as the template for amplifying TCR beta CDR3 regions. The primer set for the first-round RT-PCR of the TCR CDR3 was HTBI. MiXCR was run by TCRdb on the multiplex PCR reads, yielding one entry per CDR3 protein. The sample holds nearly 750,000 distinct CDR3 sequences, 35% seen once. The CDR3 length is 13 residues. Sequencing was done on a sample of blood. The clonotype originates from a woman aged 35 to 49 with Graves' hyperthyroidism. The V and J genes are TRBV3-2 and TRBJ2-5; the DNA was not compared with TRBD1, the D call given in the table. TRBV3-2 represents a pseudogene. This CDR3 reads CASSHLKGGAQYF. The CDR3 nucleotides read TGTGCCAGCAGCCACCTAAAAGGGGGGGCCCAGTACTTC.